The 32 T cell receptor beta chains reported below all come from one sample, sequenced in a study of T cells in Graves' hyperthyroidism and ophthalmopathy. It was RNA transcripts that yielded the amplified TCR beta CDR3 regions. TCR CDR3 regions were first amplified by RT-PCR with HTBI primers. TCRdb recomputed calls from the multiplex PCR reads with MiXCR, one row per CDR3 protein. This sample has 300,000 to 450,000 distinct CDR3 sequences, with about 18% found just once. The sequenced sample consisted of blood. The receptors originated from a woman aged 25 to 39 with Graves' hyperthyroidism that later progressed to Graves' ophthalmopathy.

The chain joins TRBV2 to TRBJ2-5; 7 nucleotides match TRBD1. Germline V lookup: CDR1 SNHLY, CDR2 FYNNEI. The CDR3 spans 14 residues. Trimming cost V 6 bases and J 7 bases; bases outside gene matches: 11. The CDR3 reads CASRLEQGERTQYF. In DNA, the CDR3 is TGTGCCAGCAGGCTCGAGCAGGGGGAGAGGACCCAGTACTTC.

This clonotype has a handful of counts. This sequence joins TRBV5-6 and TRBJ1-4; D might be TRBD1 (6 bases). The CDR3 contains 13 residues. Trimming shortened V by 5 bases and J by 5 bases, and 10 bases separated the two germline ends. Per the germline V gene, CDR1 is SGHDT and CDR2 is YYEEEE. The CDR3 nucleotides read TGTGCCAGCAGGGCAGGGGTGAATGAAAAACTGTTTTTT. Amino acid sequence: CASRAGVNEKLFF.

This clonotype was seen a few times. The V call is TRBV6-1, the J call TRBJ1-5, with D hard to call. V lost 6 bases to trimming and J lost 6 bases, with 21 bases between them. Germline V CDR1 and CDR2: MNHNS, SASEGT. The CDR3 has 16 residues. As DNA, the CDR3 is TGTGCCAGCAGCCCTACGATGAGGAGGGAGGGTCAGCCCCAGCATTTT. Protein: CASSPTMRREGQPQHF.

Ten or more counts support this clonotype. V and J are TRBV20-1 and TRBJ2-2; the match to TRBD2 covers 9 bases. Germline lookup yields CDR1 DFQATT and CDR2 SNEGSKA (reference sequence). The CDR3 has 15 amino acids. Trimming at V came to 5 bases and at J to 6 bases, leaving 10 bases not matched to a gene. This CDR3 is CSAFAGGRVAGELFF. The CDR3 DNA is TGCAGTGCTTTTGCGGGGGGGCGTGTTGCCGGGGAGCTGTTTTTT.

This clonotype occurred many times. V gene TRBV27 combines with J gene TRBJ2-1; 8 positions agree with TRBD2. The CDR3 is 16 amino acids. Trimming cost V 6 bases and J 6 bases; bases outside gene matches: 13. Germline values: CDR1 MNHEY, CDR2 SMNVEV (reference sequence). CDR3 bases: TGTGCCAGCAGCCCGTCCAGCGGGAGAGGGGGCAATGAGCAGTTCTTC. Its protein is CASSPSSGRGGNEQFF.

The rearrangement uses TRBV4-1 and TRBJ2-1; TRBD2 agrees at 9 bases. The germline V gene encodes CDR1 MGHRA and CDR2 YSYEKL. This CDR3 is built from 16 residues. V gave up 1 base and J gave up 4 bases; unmatched junction bases: 5. CDR3 amino acids: CASSQGGGGKYNEQFF. In DNA, the CDR3 is TGCGCCAGCAGCCAAGGCGGGGGGGGGAAGTACAATGAGCAGTTCTTC.

As regards this clonotype: With a much larger clone just one base away, this may be a read error. V and J are TRBV11-1 and TRBJ2-3; tentatively, D is TRBD2 (5 bases). V was shortened by 5 bases and J by 4 bases, with 16 bases between the two germline ends. In germline, CDR1 is SGHAT, CDR2 FQDESV (reference sequence). This CDR3 is built from 15 residues. The CDR3 loop is CASSPKGGGSDTQYF. The CDR3 DNA is TGTGCCAGCAGCCCCAAGGGCGGAGGATCAGATACGCAGTATTTT.

V and J are TRBV11-3 and TRBJ2-7; possibly TRBD1 or TRBD2 for D (5 bases each). Germline V CDR1 and CDR2: SGHNT, YENEEA. The V and J ends lost 8 bases and 7 bases respectively, with 18 bases between them. The CDR3 covers 13 residues. CDR3 amino acids: CASSGAGSEEQYF. CDR3 nucleotides: TGTGCCAGCTCTGGGGCAGGGAGTGAGGAGCAGTACTTC.

The chain uses TRBV30 and TRBJ1-1; D ambiguous. Germline values: CDR1 GTSNPN, CDR2 SVGIG (reference sequence). This CDR3 has 14 residues. The V end was cut by 0 bases, the J end by 2 bases, with 10 bases between. The CDR3 reads CAWSVGQTNTEAFF. CDR3 sequence (DNA): TGTGCCTGGAGTGTAGGGCAGACAAACACTGAAGCTTTCTTT. The full variable domain, in which reference TRBV30 and TRBJ1-1 provide the parts outside the CDR3, is SQTIHQWPATLVQPVGSPLSLECTVEGTSNPNLYWYRQAAGRGLQLLFYSVGIGQISSEVPQNLSASRPQDRQFILSSKKLLLSDSGFYLCAWSVGQTNTEAFFGQGTRLTVV.

This clonotype came up many times. The gene calls are TRBV4-1 and TRBJ2-2, with 9 positions matching TRBD1. CDR1 and CDR2 (germline): MGHRA, YSYEKL. The CDR3 is made up of 16 amino acids. The J segment lost 0 bases and the V segment lost 5 bases, leaving 4 bases of the junction unmatched. The DNA for the CDR3 is TGCGCCAGCAGCTCCCGGACAGGGGCGAACACCGGGGAGCTGTTTTTT. Residues: CASSSRTGANTGELFF.

This clonotype was detected ten times or more. The V gene is TRBV6-2 or TRBV6-3, the J gene TRBJ2-1, with 7 nucleotides matching TRBD1. In germline, CDR1 is MNHEY, CDR2 SVGEGT. V trimming: 4 bases; J trimming: 3 bases; junction bases outside the gene matches: 0. The CDR3 totals 13 residues. The CDR3 is CASSWDSYNEQFF. The CDR3 region has the DNA TGTGCCAGCAGTTGGGACAGCTACAATGAGCAGTTCTTC.

This clonotype came up many times. The chain joins TRBV2 to TRBJ2-5; 8 bases fit TRBD2. The J segment lost 1 base and the V segment lost 3 bases, leaving 4 bases of the junction unmatched. Germline values: CDR1 SNHLY, CDR2 FYNNEI. CDR3 length: 15 residues. As DNA, the CDR3 is TGTGCCAGCAGTGATCCAGCGGGGGCCCAAGAGACCCAGTACTTC. Translation gives CASSDPAGAQETQYF.

At least ten counts were recorded for this clonotype. J is TRBJ2-5 and V is TRBV29-1; 9 nucleotides line up with TRBD2. Germline assignment: CDR1 SQVTM and CDR2 ANQGSEA. Trimming at V came to 4 bases and at J to 2 bases, leaving 8 bases not matched to a gene. The CDR3 sequence is 15 residues long. The CDR3 reads CSVVGLAGLQETQYF. CDR3 bases: TGCAGCGTTGTGGGTCTAGCGGGGCTGCAAGAGACCCAGTACTTC.

This clonotype was found many times. V gene TRBV28 combines with J gene TRBJ2-6; TRBD2 is a possible D gene (5 bases). Germline V gene lookup returns CDR1 MDHEN and CDR2 SYDVKM. Trimming removed 8 bases from V and 2 bases from J, with 19 bases in between. The CDR3 sequence is 17 residues long. CDR3: CASLRVGRVAGANVLTF. CDR3 sequence (DNA): TGTGCCAGCCTGCGGGTAGGGCGCGTGGCTGGGGCCAACGTCCTGACTTTC. Based on the CDR3 plus reference TRBV28 and TRBJ2-6, the full variable domain is DVKVTQSSRYLVKRTGEKVFLECVQDMDHENMFWYRQDPGLGLRLIYFSYDVKMKEKGDIPEGYSVSREKKERFSLILESASTNQTSMYLCASLRVGRVAGANVLTFGAGSRLTVL.

This clonotype was counted at least ten times. The chain is built from TRBV2 and TRBJ1-1; 8 nucleotides match TRBD1. With 6 bases clipped from V and 4 bases from J, the junction kept 10 bases outside the gene matches. The CDR3 length is 15 residues. Germline V gives CDR1 SNHLY, CDR2 FYNNEI. Here the CDR3 DNA reads TGTGCCAGCAGCTATTCAGGGGGCAGTGGCACTGAAGCTTTCTTT. Protein: CASSYSGGSGTEAFF.

A word on this clonotype: Sequence at one end of the junction differs from germline and may be a read error. The chain is built from TRBV12-3 or TRBV12-4 and TRBJ2-5; TRBD2 is a possible D gene (6 bases). This CDR3 has 15 amino acids. The CDR3 DNA is TGTGCCGGCAGTGACGGGGGTGCTACCGGGAAGACCCAGTACTTC. Translated, it gives CAGSDGGATGKTQYF.

This clonotype has at least ten counts. This sequence joins TRBV5-1 and TRBJ2-6; no clear D gene. This CDR3 is built from 16 residues. The V gene lost 3 bases and the J gene lost 0 bases, with 10 bases spanning the gap. In germline, CDR1 is SGHRS, CDR2 YFSETQ. The CDR3 loop is CASSSLVDSGANVLTF. The CDR3 bases are TGCGCCAGCAGCTCATTAGTAGACTCTGGGGCCAACGTCCTGACTTTC.

This clonotype was picked up many times. The V gene is TRBV5-1, the J gene TRBJ2-7, with TRBD2 matching 7 bases. CDR3 length: 16 amino acids. Per germline, CDR1 SGHRS and CDR2 YFSETQ. The ends lost 4 bases at V and 1 base at J; junction bases unmatched: 11. The CDR3 here is CASSTRTPAGSYEQYF. CDR3 nucleotides: TGCGCCAGCAGCACCCGGACGCCAGCGGGGTCCTACGAGCAGTACTTC.

J is TRBJ2-5 and V is TRBV2, with 8 nucleotides matching TRBD1. Trimming cost V 2 bases and J 4 bases; bases outside gene matches: 3. CDR1 and CDR2 from the germline V gene are SNHLY and FYNNEI. The CDR3 has 14 amino acids. The CDR3 sequence is CASSEQGAGETQYF. In nucleotides, the CDR3 is TGTGCCAGCAGTGAACAGGGGGCTGGAGAGACCCAGTACTTC.

This clonotype was seen ten or more times. The rearrangement joins TRBV6-5 to TRBJ2-1, with D tentatively TRBD2 (7 bases). The CDR3 loop spans 15 amino acids. Trimming pared 2 bases from V and 3 bases from J, leaving 11 bases between. Per the germline V gene, CDR1 is MNHEY and CDR2 is SVGAGI. This CDR3 reads CASSYRGAFYNEQFF. The CDR3 DNA follows: TGTGCCAGCAGTTACCGGGGGGCTTTCTACAATGAGCAGTTCTTC.

The chain carries TRBV28 and TRBJ2-7; 8 bases are a match to TRBD2. Germline V CDR1 and CDR2: MDHEN, SYDVKM. The V and J ends lost 4 bases and 7 bases, in that order; junction bases with no gene match: 12. The CDR3 has 15 residues. CDR3 residues: CASSSLIAGMREQYF. The CDR3, as DNA: TGTGCCAGCAGTTCCCTTATAGCGGGAATGAGGGAGCAGTACTTC. The variable domain in full, with the rest retrieved from reference TRBV28 and TRBJ2-7, is DVKVTQSSRYLVKRTGEKVFLECVQDMDHENMFWYRQDPGLGLRLIYFSYDVKMKEKGDIPEGYSVSREKKERFSLILESASTNQTSMYLCASSSLIAGMREQYFGPGTRLTVT.

The table lists this clonotype with many counts. V is TRBV6-1 and J is TRBJ2-7; 8 bases fit TRBD2. CDR1 is MNHNS and CDR2 is SASEGT in the germline V gene. The CDR3 is made up of 16 amino acids. Trimming took 2 bases from V and 0 from J; bases not matched to a gene: 6. The CDR3 DNA reads TGTGCCAGCAGTGAAATTCTAGCGGGTCTCTCCTACGAGCAGTACTTC. This sequence encodes CASSEILAGLSYEQYF.

This clonotype was counted many times. The chain combines TRBV2 with TRBJ2-5, with TRBD1 identical over 9 bases. Germline CDR1 SNHLY, CDR2 FYNNEI. Trimming took 2 bases from V and 5 from J; bases not matched to a gene: 9. The CDR3 contains 16 residues. Here the CDR3 reads CASSESGTGLQETQYF. The DNA for the CDR3 is TGTGCCAGCAGTGAATCTGGGACAGGGTTACAGGAGACCCAGTACTTC.

At least ten counts were recorded for this clonotype. The V and J genes are TRBV7-9 and TRBJ2-5; 7 positions agree with TRBD1. Germline CDR1 and CDR2: SEHNR and FQNEAQ (reference sequence). The CDR3 has 14 residues. J lost 7 bases, V lost 5 bases, and 10 bases had no gene match. CDR3 sequence: CASSPHRGPGTQYF. For the CDR3, the DNA is TGTGCCAGCAGCCCACACAGGGGACCCGGGACCCAGTACTTC.

The sample holds many counts of this clonotype. CDR3 region: CAISENVRSYEQYF. CDR3 DNA: TGTGCCATCAGTGAGAATGTCCGGTCCTACGAGCAGTACTTC. J is TRBJ2-7 and V is TRBV10-3; D not resolved. This CDR3 region has 14 residues. Trimming removed 2 bases from V and 1 base from J, with 9 bases in between. Germline CDR1 and CDR2: ENHRY and SYGVKD.

This clonotype was seen many times. The gene calls are TRBV6-6 and TRBJ1-2, with D unclear. Trimming removed 0 bases at V and 0 bases at J, with 5 bases between. The CDR3 consists of 14 residues. Germline V gene lookup returns CDR1 MNHNY and CDR2 SVGAGI (reference sequence). The CDR3 loop is CASSYSETNYGYTF. CDR3 bases: TGTGCCAGCAGTTACTCTGAAACTAACTATGGCTACACCTTC.

The V gene is TRBV10-3, the J gene TRBJ2-7; D possibly corresponds to TRBD1 (5 bases). V lost 0 bases to trimming and J lost 1 base, with 22 bases between them. Looked up from germline, CDR1 is ENHRY and CDR2 is SYGVKD. The CDR3 runs to 19 residues. CDR3 amino acids: CAISESVGWRKRTSYEQYF. The DNA of the CDR3 is TGTGCCATCAGTGAGTCGGTGGGTTGGAGAAAAAGGACATCCTACGAGCAGTACTTC.

This clonotype has just a few counts. The chain couples TRBV4-1 to TRBJ2-3; tentative D call: TRBD1 (6 bases). CDR3 size: 16 residues. Germline CDR1 and CDR2: MGHRA and YSYEKL. The V and J ends lost 4 bases and 6 bases respectively, with 20 bases between them. CDR3 sequence: CASSPPGARGADTQYF. In DNA, the CDR3 is TGCGCCAGCAGCCCCCCAGGGGCCCGGGGAGCGGATACGCAGTATTTT.

A word on this clonotype: Possible read error: a much larger clone is one base away. The CDR3 carries no conserved terminal phenylalanine or tryptophan, so it likely arises from a read error. This rearrangement joins TRBV12-3 or TRBV12-4 to TRBJ2-2; 8 bases agree with TRBD1. The junction had 8 bases not matched to a gene; V was cut back by 5 bases and J by 3 bases. The CDR3 extends over 16 amino acids. The chain's CDR3 is CASSPRTGRDTGELFL. The CDR3 DNA sequence: TGTGCCAGCAGTCCAAGGACAGGGAGAGACACCGGGGAGCTGTTTTTG.

Ten or more counts support this clonotype. The chain uses TRBV29-1 and TRBJ1-2, with D unresolved. Germline CDR1 and CDR2: SQVTM and ANQGSEA. V lost 6 bases, J lost 0 bases, and 14 bases lay in between. CDR3 length: 14 amino acids. This chain's CDR3 is CSVREGRTNYGYTF. CDR3 nucleotide sequence: TGCAGCGTGCGCGAAGGAAGAACTAACTATGGCTACACCTTC. Using reference TRBV29-1 and TRBJ1-2 for the parts outside the CDR3, the full variable domain is SAVISQKPSRDICQRGTSLTIQCQVDSQVTMMFWYRQQPGQSLTLIATANQGSEATYESGFVIDKFPISRPNLTFSTLTVSNMSPEDSSIYLCSVREGRTNYGYTFGSGTRLTVV.

A few counts support this clonotype. The rearrangement links TRBV5-1 to TRBJ2-7; 7 nucleotides align to TRBD1. The CDR3 contains 14 residues. J lost 4 bases, V lost 2 bases, and 6 bases had no gene match. The V gene's germline CDR1 is SGHRS and CDR2 YFSETQ. The CDR3: CASSFRDSGYEQYF. The DNA of the CDR3 is TGCGCCAGCAGCTTTCGGGACAGTGGTTACGAGCAGTACTTC.

This clonotype was seen at least ten times. V usage is TRBV28 and J usage is TRBJ1-5; possible D gene TRBD1, 5 bases. V dropped 7 bases and J dropped 7 bases, with 20 bases sitting between them. The germline V gene has CDR1 MDHEN and CDR2 SYDVKM. This CDR3 has 15 residues. CDR3 in amino acids: CASTQGGAVGQPQHF. The CDR3 DNA is TGTGCCAGCACCCAGGGTGGGGCGGTGGGGCAGCCCCAGCATTTT. The full variable domain, with the rest looked up from reference TRBV28 and TRBJ1-5, is DVKVTQSSRYLVKRTGEKVFLECVQDMDHENMFWYRQDPGLGLRLIYFSYDVKMKEKGDIPEGYSVSREKKERFSLILESASTNQTSMYLCASTQGGAVGQPQHFGDGTRLSIL.